Following are 31 T cell receptor beta chains from one sample sequenced in a study of T-cell reconstitution after alpha-beta-depleted transplantation in children. For TCRbeta, the library was prepared with unique molecular identifiers. In TCRdb, the PCR reads were re-called with MiXCR into one record per CDR3 protein. The sample has almost 400,000 distinct CDR3 sequences; roughly 21% are singletons. The sample consisted of PBMCs from the stem cell graft donor, taken from the stem cell graft. Every receptor here comes from a human donor who donated a stem cell graft to a child with acute myeloid leukemia.

This rearrangement joins TRBV20-1 to TRBJ1-3; D ambiguous. This CDR3 comprises 14 residues. Deletions cut 2 bases from V and 0 bases from J, with 8 bases between. Germline assignment: CDR1 DFQATT and CDR2 SNEGSKA (reference sequence). The CDR3 region has the DNA TGCAGTGCTAGAAGACCGAACTCTGGAAACACCATATATTTT. Amino acid sequence: CSARRPNSGNTIYF.

In its sample, this clonotype was seen many times. The rearrangement links TRBV29-1 to TRBJ2-1; 8 positions match TRBD1. The V gene's germline CDR1 is SQVTM and CDR2 ANQGSEA. The CDR3 has 14 amino acids. V trimming: 5 bases; J trimming: 4 bases; junction bases outside the gene matches: 7. The CDR3 reads CSVYGQGGYNEQFF. The CDR3 region has the DNA TGCAGCGTTTATGGACAGGGTGGATACAATGAGCAGTTCTTC.

This clonotype was counted only a few times. The chain couples TRBV20-1 to TRBJ2-5; 9 bases are shared with TRBD2. The CDR3 consists of 12 residues. CDR1 is DFQATT, CDR2 SNEGSKA, per germline (reference sequence). V was pared by 4 bases and J by 5 bases, with 2 bases of the junction left unmatched. In nucleotides, the CDR3 is TGCAGTGCTATAAGCGGGAGGGAGACCCAGTACTTC. Translated: CSAISGRETQYF.

The chain employs TRBV25-1 and TRBJ2-1; TRBD2 agrees at 8 bases. Looked up from germline, CDR1 is MGHDK and CDR2 is SYGVNS. The trim removed 4 bases at V and 12 bases at J, leaving 14 bases unmatched. CDR3 length equals 15 residues. Here the CDR3 reads CASSVGSGKSEWQFF. The CDR3 DNA follows: TGTGCCAGCAGTGTGGGTAGCGGGAAGTCGGAATGGCAGTTCTTC.

The V gene is TRBV20-1, the J gene TRBJ2-5; TRBD2 matches 9 bases. The CDR3 has 14 amino acids. Unmatched junction bases numbered 10, after V lost 6 bases and J lost 5 bases. Germline lookup yields CDR1 DFQATT and CDR2 SNEGSKA (reference sequence). The CDR3 nucleotides are TGCAGTGCCATCCTAGCGGGATCACGGGAGACCCAGTACTTC. Translation: CSAILAGSRETQYF.

This clonotype was found a few times. This sequence joins TRBV10-3 and TRBJ2-2, with D unclear. The germline V gene encodes CDR1 ENHRY and CDR2 SYGVKD. The CDR3 spans 13 residues. V was trimmed by 4 bases and J by 3 bases, leaving 6 bases between them. The CDR3 loop reads CAISVGDTGELFF. DNA for the CDR3: TGTGCCATCAGTGTCGGCGACACCGGGGAGCTGTTTTTT.

The chain links TRBV27 to TRBJ2-1; D might be TRBD1 (6 bases). V dropped 5 bases and J dropped 2 bases, with 16 bases sitting between them. The CDR3 spans 16 residues. Per germline, CDR1 MNHEY and CDR2 SMNVEV (reference sequence). The CDR3 loop is CASSRLGGGTYNEQFF. The CDR3 DNA sequence: TGTGCCAGCAGTAGGCTTGGGGGCGGTACCTACAATGAGCAGTTCTTC.

The chain employs TRBV20-1 and TRBJ2-1, with 15 bases identical to TRBD2. Germline CDR1 DFQATT, CDR2 SNEGSKA (reference sequence). V lost 2 bases and J lost 0; bases outside the gene matches: 8. The CDR3 covers 19 residues. The CDR3 DNA is TGCAGTGCTAGACGCGGACTAGCGGGAGGGCCTAGCTCCTACAATGAGCAGTTCTTC. It yields the protein CSARRGLAGGPSSYNEQFF.

This clonotype appeared a few times. The rearrangement uses TRBV28 and TRBJ2-1, with no clear D. The V end was cut by 6 bases, the J end by 0 bases, with 18 bases between. Germline V lookup: CDR1 MDHEN, CDR2 SYDVKM. The CDR3 runs 17 residues. The CDR3 spells CASSSRRGASSYNEQFF. CDR3 sequence (DNA): TGTGCCAGCAGCTCAAGACGCGGAGCCTCCTCCTACAATGAGCAGTTCTTC.

The genes are TRBV7-2 and TRBJ1-5; 10 bases fit TRBD1. The V segment lost 10 bases and the J segment 4 bases; nucleotides outside the gene matches: 10. Germline CDR1 and CDR2: SGHTA and FQGNSA. CDR3 size: 15 residues. CDR3 in DNA: TGTGCCAATGCCATTGGGACAGGGGATAATCAGCCCCAGCATTTT. This gives the protein CANAIGTGDNQPQHF.

The V call is TRBV5-1, the J call TRBJ2-3; 7 nucleotides line up with TRBD1. With V trimmed by 4 bases and J by 6 bases, 8 bases remained unmatched. Germline values: CDR1 SGHRS, CDR2 YFSETQ. This CDR3 has 14 residues. This CDR3 reads CASSQRQGSDTQYF. Written as DNA, the CDR3 is TGCGCCAGCAGCCAACGACAGGGTAGTGATACGCAGTATTTT.

This clonotype has a handful of counts. This chain links TRBV20-1 with TRBJ2-5, with D hard to call. Germline V CDR1 and CDR2: DFQATT, SNEGSKA (reference sequence). V lost 5 bases and J lost 5, with 9 bases in between. This CDR3 comprises 11 residues. The CDR3 protein is CSAPPKETQYF. In DNA form, the CDR3 reads TGCAGTGCTCCCCCTAAGGAGACCCAGTACTTC.

The chain uses TRBV2 and TRBJ2-7; no reliable D call. This CDR3 is 13 amino acids long. Trimming took off 6 bases at V and 3 bases at J, with 12 bases between the two ends. Germline CDR1 SNHLY, CDR2 FYNNEI. The CDR3 coding sequence is TGTGCCAGCAGGGAGAAGACGTACTACGAGCAGTACTTC. Translation: CASREKTYYEQYF.

The V and J genes are TRBV5-1 and TRBJ2-7; 14 nucleotides align to TRBD2. The V segment lost 0 bases and the J segment 0 bases; nucleotides outside the gene matches: 11. Looked up from germline, CDR1 is SGHRS and CDR2 is YFSETQ. CDR3 length equals 20 residues. The DNA for the CDR3 is TGCGCCAGCAGCTTGGTTCTGGGCGGACTAGCGGGAGGCGGCTCCTACGAGCAGTACTTC. This translates into CASSLVLGGLAGGGSYEQYF.

The chain is built from TRBV7-2 and TRBJ1-5, with TRBD1 as a possible D gene (5 bases). CDR1 and CDR2 (germline): SGHTA, FQGNSA. V lost 2 bases, J lost 5 bases, and 13 bases lay in between. The CDR3 totals 15 residues. The CDR3 DNA is TGTGCCAGCAGCTTATTCCTGGGGCCGGATCAGCCCCAGCATTTT. Encoded protein: CASSLFLGPDQPQHF.

This clonotype has only a few counts. The chain is built from TRBV5-1 and TRBJ2-1, with TRBD2 matching over 12 bases. Germline CDR1 is SGHRS and CDR2 is YFSETQ. The CDR3 contains 15 residues. V dropped 2 bases and J dropped 5; count of bases not matched to a gene: 2. The DNA for the CDR3 is TGCGCCAGCAGCTTCCGGACTAGCGGGAACAATGAGCAGTTCTTC. It codes for CASSFRTSGNNEQFF.

This clonotype was seen at least ten times. The V and J genes are TRBV25-1 and TRBJ2-1; D remains ambiguous. The CDR3 loop spans 11 amino acids. From germline, CDR1 is MGHDK and CDR2 SYGVNS. V was pared by 3 bases and J by 8 bases, with 5 bases between. CDR3 sequence (DNA): TGTGCCAGCAGTGAGATCTATGAGCAGTTCTTC. It translates to CASSEIYEQFF.

In regard to this clonotype: An end of the junction differs from the germline gene, which may be a read error. The rearrangement joins TRBV6-1 to TRBJ2-2; 9 bases agree with TRBD1. Germline CDR1 MNHNS, CDR2 SASEGT. CDR3 length: 16 residues. The CDR3, as DNA: TGTGCCAGCAGCCGGCGGACAGGGGCAAACACCGGGGAGGTGTTTTTT. Residues: CASSRRTGANTGEVFF.

This chain joins TRBV30 and TRBJ1-3; D is unclear. CDR1 GTSNPN and CDR2 SVGIG come from the germline V gene (reference sequence). The CDR3 runs to 16 residues. V was pared by 0 bases and J by 1 base, with 13 bases between. The CDR3 nucleotides read TGTGCCTGGAGTGTCGGTAGGCACGGTTCTGGAAACACCATATATTTT. This sequence encodes CAWSVGRHGSGNTIYF.

This clonotype was observed many times. The chain is built from TRBV20-1 and TRBJ2-1, with TRBD2 as a possible D gene (5 bases). Germline V gene data show CDR1 as DFQATT and CDR2 as SNEGSKA (reference sequence). This CDR3 is 12 amino acids long. Trimming cost V 5 bases and J 7 bases, with 12 bases left between them. The DNA for the CDR3 is TGCAGTGCTCCAACTAGTCTAAATGAGCAGTTCTTC. Translating it yields CSAPTSLNEQFF.

The table lists this clonotype with a few counts. A much larger clonotype is one base distant, so this may be a read error. The gene calls are TRBV2 and TRBJ2-1; 13 positions match TRBD2. Germline values: CDR1 SNHLY, CDR2 FYNNEI. The CDR3 sequence is 15 residues long. V trimming: 7 bases; J trimming: 3 bases; junction bases outside the gene matches: 3. The CDR3 spells CASTRLAGGYNEQFF. The CDR3 DNA sequence: TGTGCCAGCACCCGACTAGCGGGAGGCTACAATGAGCAGTTCTTC.

This clonotype has ten or more counts. The V call is TRBV29-1, the J call TRBJ2-7; TRBD1 is a possible D gene (6 bases). The V and J ends lost 3 bases and 7 bases respectively, with 19 bases between them. The CDR3 runs to 14 residues. Germline V gene sequence: CDR1 SQVTM, CDR2 ANQGSEA. CDR3 amino acids: CSVDLTGGLMEQYF. In DNA form, the CDR3 reads TGCAGCGTTGACCTGACAGGTGGCCTAATGGAGCAGTACTTC.

In its sample, this clonotype was seen a few times. The chain employs TRBV5-1 and TRBJ1-1, with D perhaps matching TRBD1 (6 bases). Per the germline V gene, CDR1 is SGHRS and CDR2 is YFSETQ. The CDR3 length is 15 residues. V was pared by 0 bases and J by 4 bases, with 13 bases between. CDR3 sequence reads: CASSLAIGGTTEAFF. The CDR3 DNA follows: TGCGCCAGCAGCTTGGCCATCGGGGGCACCACTGAAGCTTTCTTT. The full variable domain, with the rest looked up from reference TRBV5-1 and TRBJ1-1, is KAGVTQTPRYLIKTRGQQVTLSCSPISGHRSVSWYQQTPGQGLQFLFEYFSETQRNKGNFPGRFSGRQFSNSRSEMNVSTLELGDSALYLCASSLAIGGTTEAFFGQGTRLTVV.

This clonotype was found many times. The chain is built from TRBV20-1 and TRBJ1-1; D remains ambiguous. CDR3 length: 12 residues. CDR1 and CDR2 (germline): DFQATT, SNEGSKA (reference sequence). The V end was cut by 6 bases, the J end by 3 bases, with 11 bases between. This chain's CDR3 is CSATDRDTEAFF. In DNA form, the CDR3 reads TGCAGTGCCACCGACCGGGACACTGAAGCTTTCTTT.

The rearrangement uses TRBV9 and TRBJ2-1; TRBD1 might be the D (5 bases). The V gene lost 2 bases and the J gene lost 9 bases, with 15 bases spanning the gap. The CDR3 totals 14 residues. Germline V gene sequence: CDR1 SGDLS, CDR2 YYNGEE. CDR3 nucleotides: TGTGCCAGCAGCGTTGGGGCCCTGGGTGGTGAGCAGTTCTTC. Translated: CASSVGALGGEQFF. Supplemented by reference TRBV9 and TRBJ2-1, the full variable domain reads DSGVTQTPKHLITATGQRVTLRCSPRSGDLSVYWYQQSLDQGLQFLIQYYNGEERAKGNILERFSAQQFPDLHSELNLSSLELGDSALYFCASSVGALGGEQFFGPGTRLTVL.

CDR3 sequence (DNA): TGTGCCAGCAGTTCCGGACTAGCGGGAAAGCACTCCTACAATGAGCAGTTCTTC. This codes for CASSSGLAGKHSYNEQFF. The chain recombines TRBV11-1 with TRBJ2-1, with 12 positions matching TRBD2. The CDR3 extends over 18 amino acids. V dropped 6 bases and J dropped 0; count of bases not matched to a gene: 9. CDR1 SGHAT and CDR2 FQDESV come from the germline V gene (reference sequence).

The chain combines TRBV24-1 with TRBJ1-6; D gene ambiguous. Trimming shortened V by 3 bases and J by 9 bases, and 8 bases separated the two germline ends. Germline CDR1 KGHDR, CDR2 SFDVKD. The CDR3 consists of 13 residues. The CDR3 loop reads CATSDGTGSPLHF. The CDR3 DNA is TGTGCCACCAGTGATGGTACCGGTTCACCCCTCCACTTT.

V usage is TRBV6-2 or TRBV6-3 and J usage is TRBJ1-5; 8 nucleotides match TRBD1. V dropped 6 bases and J dropped 3; count of bases not matched to a gene: 10. This CDR3 contains 16 residues. The germline gives CDR1 MNHEY, CDR2 SVGEGT. DNA of the CDR3: TGTGCCAGCAGACCCCCTTGGACAGGGCTCAATCAGCCCCAGCATTTT. Protein: CASRPPWTGLNQPQHF.

The table lists this clonotype with a count of one. The rearrangement uses TRBV7-8 and TRBJ2-1; D remains unclear. The CDR3 covers 15 residues. Germline loops: CDR1 SGHVS, CDR2 FQNEAQ. V gave up 1 base and J gave up 0 bases, with 7 bases separating them. CDR3 sequence: CASSLGIVSYNEQFF. The CDR3 coding sequence is TGTGCCAGCAGCTTAGGGATTGTCTCCTACAATGAGCAGTTCTTC. The full variable domain, with the rest looked up from reference TRBV7-8 and TRBJ2-1, is GAGVSQSPRYKVAKRGQDVALRCDPISGHVSLFWYQQALGQGPEFLTYFQNEAQLDKSGLPSDRFFAERPEGSVSTLKIQRTQQEDSAVYLCASSLGIVSYNEQFFGPGTRLTVL.

In DNA form, the CDR3 reads TGCAGCGCCCGACGGGACAGGGATGGCTACACCTTC. Translated, it gives CSARRDRDGYTF. The rearrangement links TRBV29-1 to TRBJ1-2; 9 bases are a match to TRBD1. The germline V gene encodes CDR1 SQVTM and CDR2 ANQGSEA. The trim removed 7 bases at V and 6 bases at J, leaving 6 bases unmatched. The CDR3 runs to 12 residues.

This clonotype was observed a handful of times. The chain links TRBV25-1 to TRBJ2-5; maybe TRBD1 (5 bases). The CDR3 loop spans 13 amino acids. Between the trimmed V and J ends, which lost 2 bases and 1 base, there was a span of 5 bases. Germline assignment: CDR1 MGHDK and CDR2 SYGVNS. CDR3 sequence: CASSETGQETQYF. The DNA for the CDR3 is TGTGCCAGCAGTGAAACAGGCCAAGAGACCCAGTACTTC.